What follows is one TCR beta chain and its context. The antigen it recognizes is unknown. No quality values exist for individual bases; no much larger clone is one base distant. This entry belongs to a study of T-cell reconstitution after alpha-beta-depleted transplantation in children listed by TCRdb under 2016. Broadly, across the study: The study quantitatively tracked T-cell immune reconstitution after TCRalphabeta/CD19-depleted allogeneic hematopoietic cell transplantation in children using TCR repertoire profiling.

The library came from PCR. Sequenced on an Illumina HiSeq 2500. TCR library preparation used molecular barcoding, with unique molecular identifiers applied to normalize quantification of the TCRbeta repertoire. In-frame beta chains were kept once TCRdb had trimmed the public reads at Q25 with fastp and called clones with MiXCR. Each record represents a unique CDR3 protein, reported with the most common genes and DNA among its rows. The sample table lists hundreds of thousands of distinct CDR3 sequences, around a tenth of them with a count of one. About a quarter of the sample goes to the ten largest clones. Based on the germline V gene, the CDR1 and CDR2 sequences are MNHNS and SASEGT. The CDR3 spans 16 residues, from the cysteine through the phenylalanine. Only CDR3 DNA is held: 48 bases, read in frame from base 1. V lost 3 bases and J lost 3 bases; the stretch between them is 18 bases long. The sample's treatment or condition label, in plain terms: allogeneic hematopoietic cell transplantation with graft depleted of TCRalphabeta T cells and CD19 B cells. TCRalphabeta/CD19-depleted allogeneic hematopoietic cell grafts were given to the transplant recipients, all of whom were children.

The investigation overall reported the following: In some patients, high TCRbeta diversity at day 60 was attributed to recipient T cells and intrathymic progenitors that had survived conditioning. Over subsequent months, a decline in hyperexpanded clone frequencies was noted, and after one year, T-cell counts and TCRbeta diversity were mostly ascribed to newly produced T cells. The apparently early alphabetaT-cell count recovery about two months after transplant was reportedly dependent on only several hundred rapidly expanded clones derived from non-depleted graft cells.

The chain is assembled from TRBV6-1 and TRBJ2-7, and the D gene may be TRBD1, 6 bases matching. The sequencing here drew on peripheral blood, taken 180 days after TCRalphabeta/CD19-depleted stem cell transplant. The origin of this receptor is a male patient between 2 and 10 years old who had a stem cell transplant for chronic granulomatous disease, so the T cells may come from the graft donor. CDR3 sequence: CASSEFPLLDSYEQYF. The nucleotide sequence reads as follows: TGTGCCAGCAGTGAGTTCCCCCTCTTGGACAGCTACGAGCAGTACTTC.